These 2 T cell receptor beta chains share one sample of origin, sequenced in a study of OX40 agonist ivuxolimab in advanced cancers. The method was immunoSEQ multiplex PCR; TCRdb's version includes in-frame clones alone and lacks a portion of them. This table has about 59,000 clones, approximately 90% appearing once. The material sequenced was CD4+ or CD8+ T cells sorted from blood, taken in a trial of the OX40 agonist ivuxolimab. The receptor set was obtained from an adult with an advanced solid tumor such as melanoma, head and neck, liver or kidney cancer.

V and J are TRBV5-4 and TRBJ2-7; TRBD2 is a possible D gene (5 bases). This CDR3 has 13 residues. The germline CDR1 and CDR2 sequences are SGHNT and YYREEE (reference sequence). Trimming took 2 bases from V and 7 from J, leaving 13 bases between them. The CDR3 DNA follows: TGTGCCAGCAGCTTTGGCTTTAAGCGGGAGCAGTACTTC. Translation gives CASSFGFKREQYF.

The CDR3 sequence is CASSRDGFEGEQYF. CDR3 nucleotides: TGTGCCAGTAGCAGGGACGGGTTTGAGGGCGAGCAGTACTTC. The chain joins TRBV19 to TRBJ2-7; tentatively, D is TRBD1 or TRBD2 (5 bases each). The CDR3 consists of 14 residues. CDR1 is LNHDA, CDR2 SQIVND, per germline (reference sequence). V was clipped by 6 bases and J by 6 bases, with 18 bases between them.